These T cell receptor beta chains were read from a single sample in a study of blood T cell repertoires in COVID-19. TCRdb keeps only in-frame clones here, not all; method: immunoSEQ multiplex PCR. The top ten clones hold around 3% of a sample with about 110,000 clones, more than 75% of them seen once. The sequenced sample consisted of peripheral blood. The receptors stem from a woman aged 45 to 65 with acute or convalescent COVID-19. The CDR3 runs from the conserved cysteine through the conserved F or W. A D gene is named only where the DNA matches it firmly. Some rows have no size entry. The others give once, few or many, or a class for an expanded clone.

TRBJ1-3	TRBD1	TRBV5-1	NA	TGCGCCAGCAGCGGCGGGACAGGGTTCGGAAACACCATATATTTT	CASSGGTGFGNTIYF
TRBJ2-1	NA	TRBV14	NA	TGTGCCAGCAGTCAAAACATGGCGGATGAGCAGTTCTTC	CASSQNMADEQFF
TRBJ2-7	NA	TRBV6-6	NA	TGTGCCAGCAGTTACCAGGGGAGGGCCTACGAGCAGTACTTC	CASSYQGRAYEQYF
TRBJ2-2	TRBD2	TRBV19	NA	TGTGCCAGTACCACCCCCGGGACTAGCGGCACCGGGGAGCTGTTTTTT	CASTTPGTSGTGELFF
TRBJ2-1	TRBD2	TRBV28	NA	TGTGCCAGCAGTGCCAGCAGCGACCTTAGCGGGAGCTCCTACAATGAGCAGTTCTTC	CASSASSDLSGSSYNEQFF
TRBJ2-2	NA	TRBV5-6	NA	TGTGCCAGCAGCTTGGCCTGGAAGGGGGCCGGGGAGCTGTTTTTT	CASSLAWKGAGELFF
TRBJ1-3	NA	TRBV6-5	NA	TGTGCCAGCAGGCAGGGGTCTGGAAACACCATATATTTT	CASRQGSGNTIYF
TRBJ1-4	TRBD1	TRBV18	NA	TGTGCCAGCTCACCATCGTCAGGGGGGTTTGAAAAACTGTTTTTT	CASSPSSGGFEKLFF
TRBJ2-3	TRBD2	TRBV10-3	NA	TGTGCCATCAGTCCGGGGGGGGCTAGCACAGATACGCAGTATTTT	CAISPGGASTDTQYF
TRBJ1-1	TRBD1	TRBV18	NA	TGTGCCAGCTCTCCATCGGGACAGTATGAAGCTTTCTTT	CASSPSGQYEAFF
TRBJ2-7	TRBD1	TRBV6-5	NA	TGTGCCAGCAGTTATGAGACAGGGGGCTCTGAGCAGTACTTC	CASSYETGGSEQYF
TRBJ2-5	NA	TRBV6-5	NA	TGTGCCAGCAGTCGGGCGGGGGCCCAAGAGACCCAGTACTTC	CASSRAGAQETQYF
TRBJ2-7	NA	TRBV19	NA	TGTGCCAGTAGTAAGGGGGTTTCCTACGAGCAGTACTTC	CASSKGVSYEQYF
TRBJ2-7	TRBD2	TRBV5-4	NA	TGTGCCAGCAGTTCGGGACTAGCGGGCCCGTCCTACGAGCAGTACTTC	CASSSGLAGPSYEQYF
TRBJ1-2	TRBD1	TRBV29-1	NA	TGCAGCGTTGGGGGACAGGATGGCTACACCTTC	CSVGGQDGYTF
TRBJ1-1	NA	TRBV7-9	NA	TGTGCCAGCAGCTTAGGGCAGGGAAACACTGAAGCTTTCTTT	CASSLGQGNTEAFF
TRBJ2-7	NA	TRBV2	NA	TGTGCCAGCAGTGAACAGGGGAACTCCTACGAGCAGTACTTC	CASSEQGNSYEQYF
TRBJ2-7	NA	TRBV4-1	NA	TGCGCCAGCAGCCCCCCCGAGCAACCCTACGAGCAGTACTTC	CASSPPEQPYEQYF
TRBJ2-6	TRBD2	TRBV5-1	NA	TGCGCCAGCAGCGGAACAGCGGGAGGACCCCCTGGGGCCAACGTCCTGACTTTC	CASSGTAGGPPGANVLTF
TRBJ2-2	TRBD2	TRBV30	NA	TGTGCCTGGCGGACTAGCGGGAACACCGGGGAGCTGTTTTTT	CAWRTSGNTGELFF
TRBJ1-6	NA	TRBV5-1	few	TGCGCCAGCTGCCTAGGAGGCCCCAATAATTCACCCCTCCACTTT	CASCLGGPNNSPLHF
TRBJ1-4	TRBD1	TRBV3-1/TRBV3-2	NA	TGTGCCAGCAGCCAGGGACAGCTTGTCACTAATGAAAAACTGTTTTTT	CASSQGQLVTNEKLFF
TRBJ2-1	TRBD1	TRBV6-2/TRBV6-3	once	TGTGCCAGCAGTACTGACAGGGCTGTCAATGAGCAGTTCTTC	CASSTDRAVNEQFF
TRBJ2-7	TRBD1	TRBV7-9	NA	TGTGCCAGCAGCTGGGGACAGGTCTACGAGCAGTACTTC	CASSWGQVYEQYF
TRBJ2-1	TRBD1	TRBV4-1	NA	TGCGCCAGCAGCCAACCGTCCCGGGACAGGGTTGAGCAGTTCTTC	CASSQPSRDRVEQFF
TRBJ1-6	TRBD1	TRBV29-1	NA	TGCAGCGTTTTAACAGGGGTGGGGTCACCCCTCCACTTT	CSVLTGVGSPLHF
TRBJ2-7	NA	TRBV7-2	NA	TGTGCCAGCAGCTTAGCACCCGGGAGCTACGAGCAGTACTTC	CASSLAPGSYEQYF
TRBJ2-1	TRBD2	TRBV7-2	NA	TGTGCCAGCAGCTCGGGACTAGGTTCCTACAATGAGCAGTTCTTC	CASSSGLGSYNEQFF
TRBJ2-5	TRBD2	TRBV28	NA	TGTGCCAGCAGCTCGCTGGGGACTAGAGGGCAAGAGACCCAGTACTTC	CASSSLGTRGQETQYF
TRBJ1-3	NA	TRBV9	NA	TGTGCCAGCAGCGGGACTCCTGGAAACACCATATATTTT	CASSGTPGNTIYF
TRBJ1-6	NA	TRBV7-2	NA	TGTGCCAGCAGCCAGACGGCAGGGGTGATATATAATTCACCCCTCCACTTT	CASSQTAGVIYNSPLHF
TRBJ1-5	NA	TRBV30	NA	TGTGCGTACAGGGAATCGAGCAATCAGCCCCAGCATTTT	CAYRESSNQPQHF
TRBJ1-2	NA	TRBV7-9	NA	TGTGCCAGCAGCGTACAGACAGGTGGCGGCTACACCTTC	CASSVQTGGGYTF
TRBJ2-3	NA	TRBV27	NA	TGTGCCAGCAGCCTTATCTCCCCAGATACGCAGTATTTT	CASSLISPDTQYF
TRBJ2-7	TRBD1	TRBV28	NA	TGTGCCAGCAGTCCTCAGGCAGGGGGTCGGGAGCAGTACTTC	CASSPQAGGREQYF
TRBJ2-2	TRBD2	TRBV5-6	NA	TGTGCCAGCAGCGGATTAGCGGGAGAGGTCACCGGGGAGCTGTTTTTT	CASSGLAGEVTGELFF
TRBJ2-3	TRBD2	TRBV5-1	NA	TGCGCCAGCAGCCGAGGACTAGCGGGAGACAGGGATACGCAGTATTTT	CASSRGLAGDRDTQYF
TRBJ2-5	NA	TRBV11-3	NA	TGTGCCAGCAGCTTAGGGGCTGGAAACCAAGAGACCCAGTACTTC	CASSLGAGNQETQYF
TRBJ2-1	TRBD1	TRBV6-6	once	TGTGCCAGCAGCTCCGGACAGGGTCGCAGAGAGCAGTTCTTC	CASSSGQGRREQFF
TRBJ2-1	NA	TRBV3-1/TRBV3-2	NA	TGTGCCAGCAGCCCGACTAGTAGGAATGAGCAGTTCTTC	CASSPTSRNEQFF
TRBJ2-5	TRBD1	TRBV18	NA	TGTGCCAGCTCACGAATCCCGGCTTTTGGACAGGGGCTCCAAGAGACCCAGTACTTC	CASSRIPAFGQGLQETQYF
TRBJ1-5	NA	TRBV30	NA	TGTGCCTGGAATCGGGAGCTGGGCAATCAGCCCCAGCATTTT	CAWNRELGNQPQHF
TRBJ2-7	TRBD2	TRBV6-2/TRBV6-3	NA	TGTGCCAGCAGTTATTCCCGGGCACGGACTAGCGGGAGCTCGTACGAGCAGTACTTC	CASSYSRARTSGSSYEQYF
TRBJ1-5	NA	TRBV7-2	NA	TGTGCCAGCAGCTTAGTAGGGGGGGCATACAATCAGCCCCAGCATTTT	CASSLVGGAYNQPQHF